A selection of T cell receptor beta chains follows, all from one sample in a study of T-cell memory formation after mild COVID-19. TCRdb reprocessed the 5' RACE reads with MiXCR, giving one entry per CDR3 protein. This table has about 610,000 distinct CDR3 sequences, roughly 17% appearing once. Sequencing used PBMCs or a T cell subset sorted from them (not recorded which). The source is an adult woman who had mild COVID-19 (a few samples of this study predate the infection). Cell type and time point are not known. The CDR3 runs from the conserved cysteine through the conserved F or W. D genes are given only for firm matches. Clone size, where shown, is once, few, many, or a class for clones that have expanded.

CDR3aa,CDR3nt,abundance,v_gene,j_gene,d_gene
CASSQDRRMLAKNIQYF,TGCGCCAGCAGCCAAGATAGGAGGATGCTAGCCAAAAACATTCAGTACTTC,few,TRBV4-3,TRBJ2-4,-
CSAAGTSEPYEQYF,TGCAGTGCTGCCGGGACTAGCGAACCCTACGAGCAGTACTTC,many,TRBV20-1,TRBJ2-7,TRBD2
CAIGGHLQETQYF,TGTGCCATCGGGGGCCACCTTCAGGAGACCCAGTACTTC,few,TRBV10-3,TRBJ2-5,-
CASSQGGGSTGELFF,TGCGCCAGCAGCCAAGGCGGGGGGAGTACCGGGGAGCTGTTTTTT,-,TRBV4-1,TRBJ2-2,TRBD2
CATSRGQVLTDTQYF,TGTGCCACCAGCAGAGGGCAGGTGCTCACAGATACGCAGTATTTT,-,TRBV15,TRBJ2-3,-
CASRWGVEQFF,TGTGCCAGCAGGTGGGGTGTTGAGCAGTTCTTC,few,TRBV12-3/TRBV12-4,TRBJ2-1,-
CASKGRGRGNTGELFF,TGTGCCAGCAAGGGCAGGGGGCGGGGGAACACCGGGGAGCTGTTTTTT,-,TRBV6-5,TRBJ2-2,TRBD1
CASSSGTSGSTDTQYF,TGTGCCAGCAGCTCCGGGACTAGCGGGAGCACAGATACGCAGTATTTT,many,TRBV5-6,TRBJ2-3,TRBD2
CASKTRTTPTDTQYF,TGTGCCAGCAAGACTAGGACTACCCCCACAGATACGCAGTATTTT,few,TRBV6-5,TRBJ2-3,-
CASSQLPRTASDYGYTF,TGTGCCAGCAGCCAACTCCCTAGGACCGCTTCCGACTATGGCTACACCTTC,few,TRBV3-1,TRBJ1-2,-
CASSSHTGDTQYF,TGCGCCAGCAGCTCGCATACAGGTGATACGCAGTATTTT,-,TRBV5-1,TRBJ2-3,-
CASSLRTDSRCTF,TGTGCCAGCAGCCTGAGGACGGATAGCCGCTGCACCTTC,-,TRBV11-1,TRBJ1-2,-
CASSPWSGEQFF,TGTGCCAGCAGCCCTTGGTCGGGTGAGCAGTTCTTC,-,TRBV5-6,TRBJ2-1,-
CASSYPATSGRNEQYF,TGTGCCAGCAGTTACCCGGCGACGAGCGGGAGGAACGAGCAGTACTTC,few,TRBV6-2/TRBV6-3,TRBJ2-7,TRBD2
CASSVAPHNEQFF,TGTGCCAGCAGCGTAGCTCCGCACAATGAGCAGTTCTTC,-,TRBV9,TRBJ2-1,-
CASSTRDHGEAFF,TGTGCCAGCAGCACTCGGGACCATGGAGAAGCTTTCTTT,few,TRBV3-1,TRBJ1-1,-
CASSLREASTDTQYF,TGTGCCAGCAGCCTGCGGGAGGCGAGCACAGATACGCAGTATTTT,few,TRBV12-3/TRBV12-4,TRBJ2-3,TRBD2